Below are 24 T cell receptor beta chains sequenced from a single sample in a study of cytomegalovirus exposure and HLA in healthy donors. Vbeta (60) and Jbeta (13) primers were used in the PCR. TCRdb keeps only in-frame clones here, not all; method: immunoSEQ multiplex PCR. This table holds about 65,000 clones, 70% to 80% found once. Sequenced: PBMCs. The source is a girl aged 10 to 17 in good health and CMV-seropositive.

V usage is TRBV9 and J usage is TRBJ1-1, with D possibly TRBD1 on 6 matching bases. V was cut by 4 bases and J by 4 bases, with 17 bases left in between. This CDR3 has 15 amino acids. Germline CDR1 SGDLS, CDR2 YYNGEE. CDR3 protein: CASSPMVIGGTEAFF. DNA for the CDR3: TGTGCCAGCAGCCCAATGGTAATAGGGGGCACTGAAGCTTTCTTT. The complete variable domain, with remaining parts taken from reference TRBV9 and TRBJ1-1, reads DSGVTQTPKHLITATGQRVTLRCSPRSGDLSVYWYQQSLDQGLQFLIQYYNGEERAKGNILERFSAQQFPDLHSELNLSSLELGDSALYFCASSPMVIGGTEAFFGQGTRLTVV.

This rearrangement joins TRBV7-9 to TRBJ1-2; D perhaps matches TRBD1 (5 bases). This CDR3 is 14 amino acids long. V was cut by 1 base and J by 4 bases, with 10 bases left in between. The V gene's germline CDR1 is SEHNR and CDR2 FQNEAQ (reference sequence). CDR3 sequence reads: CASSLERGGYGYTF. CDR3 sequence (DNA): TGTGCCAGCAGCTTAGAAAGGGGCGGCTATGGCTACACCTTC. The full variable domain, its missing parts supplied by reference TRBV7-9 and TRBJ1-2, is DTGVSQNPRHKITKRGQNVTFRCDPISEHNRLYWYRQTLGQGPEFLTYFQNEAQLEKSRLLSDRFSAERPKGSFSTLEIQRTEQGDSAMYLCASSLERGGYGYTFGSGTRLTVV.

The chain employs TRBV5-6 and TRBJ1-2; a possible D gene is TRBD1 (5 bases). This CDR3 has 13 amino acids. Trimming removed 3 bases at V and 4 bases at J, with 10 bases between. CDR1 and CDR2 (germline): SGHDT, YYEEEE. This chain's CDR3 is CASSSQGTYGYTF. The CDR3 nucleotides are TGTGCCAGCAGCTCGCAGGGAACCTATGGCTACACCTTC.

V and J are TRBV25-1 and TRBJ2-1; D is unresolved. Germline CDR1 and CDR2: MGHDK and SYGVNS. The CDR3 has 11 amino acids. The germline V and J ends were trimmed by 5 bases and 8 bases, with 7 bases remaining between them. The CDR3 loop reads CASSRVHEQFF. DNA of the CDR3: TGTGCCAGCAGTAGAGTCCATGAGCAGTTCTTC.

The chain is built from TRBV25-1 and TRBJ2-6, with D unclear. Germline CDR1 is MGHDK and CDR2 is SYGVNS. The CDR3 runs 18 residues. V dropped 7 bases and J dropped 0 bases, with 19 bases sitting between them. This CDR3 reads CASKTSKQTSSGANVLTF. In DNA form, the CDR3 reads TGTGCCAGCAAAACCTCAAAGCAGACTTCCTCTGGGGCCAACGTCCTGACTTTC.

A few counts support this clone. The chain is built from TRBV25-1 and TRBJ1-2, with D perhaps matching TRBD1 (6 bases). The germline V and J ends were trimmed by 1 base and 4 bases, with 13 bases remaining between them. In germline, CDR1 is MGHDK, CDR2 SYGVNS. This CDR3 comprises 15 residues. CDR3 nucleotides: TGTGCCAGCAGTGAATCCCCCCCAGGGGTCTATGGCTACACCTTC. Translating gives CASSESPPGVYGYTF.

CDR3 protein: CASSLVAGTEAFF. The CDR3 DNA reads as TGTGCCAGCAGTTTAGTGGCGGGGACTGAAGCTTTCTTT. The chain is built from TRBV27 and TRBJ1-1; D gene unclear. This CDR3 region has 13 residues. Between the trimmed V and J ends, which lost 2 bases and 5 bases, there was a span of 9 bases. The V gene's germline CDR1 is MNHEY and CDR2 SMNVEV (reference sequence).

V and J are TRBV7-9 and TRBJ1-3; D might be TRBD1 (5 bases). This CDR3 region has 13 residues. Per the germline V gene, CDR1 is SEHNR and CDR2 is FQNEAQ (reference sequence). Trimming left V 5 bases short and J 1 base short, with 6 bases between. Written as DNA, the CDR3 is TGTGCCAGCAGCCAGGGTTCTGGAAACACCATATATTTT. Its translation: CASSQGSGNTIYF. Filled out from reference TRBV7-9 and TRBJ1-3, the complete variable domain reads DTGVSQNPRHKITKRGQNVTFRCDPISEHNRLYWYRQTLGQGPEFLTYFQNEAQLEKSRLLSDRFSAERPKGSFSTLEIQRTEQGDSAMYLCASSQGSGNTIYFGEGSWLTVV.

This rearrangement joins TRBV7-2 to TRBJ1-1; 7 bases are shared with TRBD1. Germline V gene sequence: CDR1 SGHTA, CDR2 FQGNSA. V lost 5 bases and J lost 4; bases outside the gene matches: 4. This CDR3 is built from 13 residues. The CDR3 region is CASSPRQGTEAFF. CDR3 DNA: TGTGCCAGCAGCCCTAGACAGGGCACTGAAGCTTTCTTT. Based on the CDR3 plus reference TRBV7-2 and TRBJ1-1, the full variable domain is GAGVSQSPSNKVTEKGKDVELRCDPISGHTALYWYRQSLGQGLEFLIYFQGNSAPDKSGLPSDRFSAERTGGSVSTLTIQRTQQEDSAVYLCASSPRQGTEAFFGQGTRLTVV.

The V and J genes are TRBV7-2 and TRBJ1-1; weak D call: TRBD1 (5 bases). The germline V gene has CDR1 SGHTA and CDR2 FQGNSA. V was pared by 1 base and J by 6 bases, with 15 bases between. The CDR3 consists of 15 residues. The CDR3 DNA sequence: TGTGCCAGCAGCTTAGAGTCTGCAGGGAGGTCTGAAGCTTTCTTT. This gives the protein CASSLESAGRSEAFF.

This clone showed up just a few times. The sample contains more than one DNA sequence encoding this CDR3. The chain joins TRBV6-5 to TRBJ1-5; perhaps TRBD1 as D (6 bases). Germline assignment: CDR1 MNHEY and CDR2 SVGAGI. The CDR3 length is 12 residues. Trimming removed 6 bases at V and 4 bases at J, with 7 bases between. The CDR3 DNA follows: TGTGCCAGCAGACAGGGAAATCAGCCCCAGCATTTT. Translating gives CASRQGNQPQHF.

The V and J genes are TRBV5-1 and TRBJ2-7; 9 bases map to TRBD1. Germline CDR1 SGHRS, CDR2 YFSETQ. After removal of 2 bases from V and 1 base from J, the junction contained 4 bases not matched to a gene. CDR3 length equals 15 residues. CDR3 sequence reads: CASSLGQGSSYEQYF. CDR3 nucleotide sequence: TGCGCCAGCAGCTTAGGACAGGGGTCTTCCTACGAGCAGTACTTC.

This clone occurred once. This chain joins TRBV5-1 and TRBJ2-2; D uncertain. Trimming pared 2 bases from V and 6 bases from J, leaving 2 bases between. In germline, CDR1 is SGHRS, CDR2 YFSETQ. CDR3 length: 11 residues. The CDR3 coding sequence is TGCGCCAGCAGCTTCGCCGGGGAGCTGTTTTTT. Amino acids: CASSFAGELFF.

This clone is a singleton in its sample. The chain carries TRBV7-9 and TRBJ2-7; weak D call: TRBD2 (6 bases). V was cut by 1 base and J by 0 bases, with 10 bases left in between. This CDR3 has 15 amino acids. Germline assignment: CDR1 SEHNR and CDR2 FQNEAQ (reference sequence). The CDR3 DNA follows: TGTGCCAGCAGCTTAGACGGGGGACCCTCCTACGAGCAGTACTTC. This translates into CASSLDGGPSYEQYF.

The chain carries TRBV29-1 and TRBJ2-7, with a tentative D call TRBD2 (6 bases). V lost 3 bases, J lost 2 bases, and 11 bases lay in between. CDR1 and CDR2 (germline): SQVTM, ANQGSEA. The CDR3 is 13 residues long. DNA of the CDR3: TGCAGCGTTGAGGTGGCGGGGACCTACGAGCAGTACTTC. Translated: CSVEVAGTYEQYF.

The chain combines TRBV6-5 with TRBJ1-2, with 7 bases lining up with TRBD1. The CDR3 contains 13 residues. V shed 6 bases and J 2 bases; nucleotides not matched to a gene: 3. Germline lookup yields CDR1 MNHEY and CDR2 SVGAGI. CDR3 region: CASRATGNYGYTF. In DNA, the CDR3 is TGTGCCAGCAGGGCGACAGGGAACTATGGCTACACCTTC.

The rearrangement uses TRBV5-1 and TRBJ1-3; D is uncertain. The CDR3 is made up of 14 amino acids. Germline lookup yields CDR1 SGHRS and CDR2 YFSETQ. Between the trimmed V and J ends, which lost 0 bases and 0 bases, there was a span of 4 bases. The CDR3 sequence: CASSLDGSGNTIYF. The CDR3 DNA follows: TGCGCCAGCAGCTTGGACGGCTCTGGAAACACCATATATTTT.

The rearrangement joins TRBV11-2 to TRBJ1-5, with D possibly TRBD1 on 6 matching bases. Germline V gives CDR1 SGHAT, CDR2 FQNNGV. This CDR3 contains 13 residues. V was pared by 8 bases and J by 7 bases, with 15 bases between. As DNA, the CDR3 is TGTGCCAGCGGGAAGGGGGTAGGGCAGCCCCAGCATTTT. It encodes CASGKGVGQPQHF. The full variable domain, rest sourced from reference TRBV11-2 and TRBJ1-5, is EAGVAQSPRYKIIEKRQSVAFWCNPISGHATLYWYQQILGQGPKLLIQFQNNGVVDDSQLPKDRFSAERLKGVDSTLKIQPAKLEDSAVYLCASGKGVGQPQHFGDGTRLSIL.

The chain uses TRBV10-3 and TRBJ1-2, with 7 bases identical to TRBD1. The CDR3 is 16 amino acids. Looked up from germline, CDR1 is ENHRY and CDR2 is SYGVKD. Trimming took 2 bases from V and 5 from J; bases not matched to a gene: 11. The CDR3 region is CAISEPTGAVLYGYTF. The CDR3, as DNA: TGTGCCATCAGTGAGCCTACAGGGGCGGTATTATATGGCTACACCTTC.

The chain carries TRBV30 and TRBJ2-1; 15 bases map to TRBD2. Germline V gene sequence: CDR1 GTSNPN, CDR2 SVGIG (reference sequence). The CDR3 covers 18 residues. The junction had 11 bases not matched to a gene; V was cut back by 1 base and J by 7 bases. The CDR3 is CAWSETGTSGRIMNEQFF. The DNA for the CDR3 is TGTGCCTGGAGTGAAACCGGGACTAGCGGGAGGATTATGAATGAGCAGTTCTTC.

The CDR3 is CASSLVGGYEQYF. CDR3 nucleotides: TGTGCCAGCAGCTTAGTAGGCGGCTACGAGCAGTACTTC. The rearrangement links TRBV7-2 to TRBJ2-7; D is undetermined. This CDR3 has 13 residues. Per germline, CDR1 SGHTA and CDR2 FQGNSA. The V gene lost 1 base and the J gene lost 3 bases, with 7 bases spanning the gap. Variable domain in full (rest from reference TRBV7-2 and TRBJ2-7): GAGVSQSPSNKVTEKGKDVELRCDPISGHTALYWYRQSLGQGLEFLIYFQGNSAPDKSGLPSDRFSAERTGGSVSTLTIQRTQQEDSAVYLCASSLVGGYEQYFGPGTRLTVT.

This chain connects TRBV5-6 to TRBJ1-6; D not resolved. There are 14 residues in the CDR3. Trimming shortened V by 0 bases and J by 4 bases, and 5 bases separated the two germline ends. CDR1 SGHDT and CDR2 YYEEEE come from the germline V gene. The CDR3 coding sequence is TGTGCCAGCAGCTTGGGAGATTATAATTCACCCCTCCACTTT. It codes for CASSLGDYNSPLHF.

The chain carries TRBV29-1 and TRBJ1-3; maybe TRBD1 (6 bases). In germline, CDR1 is SQVTM, CDR2 ANQGSEA. The CDR3 sequence is 15 residues long. The V end lost 1 base, the J end lost 4 bases, and 14 bases lay between the germline ends. The CDR3 reads CSVEVRATGGNTIYF. The CDR3 nucleotides are TGCAGCGTTGAAGTAAGGGCCACAGGGGGAAACACCATATATTTT.

The chain combines TRBV7-7 with TRBJ2-7; 13 bases are a match to TRBD2. The trim removed 3 bases at V and 4 bases at J, leaving 6 bases unmatched. This CDR3 region has 16 residues. Germline CDR1 reads SSHAT; CDR2 reads FNYEAQ (reference sequence). CDR3 DNA sequence: TGTGCCAGCAGCTTTCCGGGACTAGCGGGACCATACGAGCAGTACTTC. Protein sequence: CASSFPGLAGPYEQYF.